This is a list of T cell receptor beta chains from one sample in a study of shared clonotypes between healthy human individuals. Profiled with immunoSEQ multiplex PCR; TCRdb holds only in-frame clones, not every one. This sample yields more than 550,000 clones, of which about 90% are seen a single time; 30% to 35% belongs to the top ten. The material sequenced was memory CD8+ T cells from PBMCs. The receptors were sampled from a young man in good health. Some clones in this sample may be carry-over from other donors' samples. Each CDR3 is given with its conserved first and last residue. D genes are given only for firm matches. Clone size appears in some rows only: once, few, many, or a class for an expanded clone.

d_gene	abundance	v_gene	j_gene	CDR3aa	CDR3nt
TRBD2	few	TRBV11-2	TRBJ2-1	CASSQLAGTYNEQFF	TGTGCCAGCAGTCAGCTAGCGGGGACCTACAATGAGCAGTTCTTC
.	.	TRBV29-1	TRBJ1-3	CSVAEDIFASGNTIYF	TGCAGCGTTGCTGAGGACATTTTTGCCTCTGGAAACACCATATATTTT
.	.	TRBV30	TRBJ2-7	CAGPQGRILNYEQYF	TGTGCCGGCCCCCAGGGACGGATACTAAACTACGAGCAGTACTTC
.	.	TRBV19	TRBJ1-1	CASSRPGGARTEAFF	TGTGCCAGTAGTAGACCGGGCGGGGCGAGGACTGAAGCTTTCTTT
.	.	TRBV13	TRBJ2-2	CASSSRREPTGELFF	TGTGCCAGCAGCTCCCGCCGGGAACCCACCGGGGAGCTGTTTTTT
.	once	TRBV28	TRBJ1-1	CASSFPRELNTEAFF	TGTGCCAGCAGTTTCCCCCGAGAACTGAACACTGAAGCTTTCTTT
.	once	TRBV28	TRBJ1-1	CASSSDRFLNTEAFF	TGTGCCAGCAGTTCAGACAGATTTTTGAACACTGAAGCTTTCTTT
.	.	TRBV6-5	TRBJ2-1	CASTQNNEQFF	TGTGCCAGCACTCAAAACAATGAGCAGTTCTTC
.	.	TRBV19	TRBJ1-1	CATELVANTEAFF	TGTGCCACCGAGTTAGTCGCGAACACTGAAGCTTTCTTT
.	.	TRBV19	TRBJ1-2	CASIAPRGQSKTYGYTF	TGTGCCAGTATCGCCCCGCGCGGACAGTCGAAGACTTATGGCTACACCTTC
TRBD1	.	TRBV2	TRBJ2-1	CAIGDRDGVYEQFF	TGTGCCATCGGGGACAGGGATGGTGTCTATGAGCAGTTCTTC
.	.	TRBV4-1	TRBJ2-7	CASSPRGILAGEQYF	TGCGCCAGCAGCCCAAGGGGGATTCTTGCGGGGGAGCAGTACTTC
.	.	TRBV7-8	TRBJ2-3	CASSPNPPGLTDTQYF	TGTGCCAGCAGTCCGAACCCGCCGGGACTTACAGATACGCAGTATTTT
.	.	TRBV5-1	TRBJ2-7	CASSLQYSHNEQYF	TGCGCCAGCAGCCTTCAGTACAGCCATAACGAGCAGTACTTC
.	.	TRBV27	TRBJ1-5	CASSRRKGSQPQHF	TGTGCCAGCAGCCGAAGGAAGGGGAGTCAGCCCCAGCATTTT
.	.	TRBV25-1	TRBJ2-1	CASSEYQTPTRGEQFF	TGTGCCAGCAGTGAATACCAAACTCCAACTAGGGGAGAGCAGTTCTTC
.	.	TRBV5-4	TRBJ2-3	CASSLEGRGPDTQYF	TGTGCCAGCAGCTTGGAGGGGAGGGGGCCAGATACGCAGTATTTT
TRBD2	.	TRBV5-4	TRBJ2-7	CASSLAGRTYEQYF	TGTGCCAGCAGCTTAGCGGGACGAACCTACGAGCAGTACTTC
.	.	TRBV9	TRBJ1-1	CASSVVRNTEAFF	TGTGCCAGCAGCGTAGTCCGGAACACTGAAGCTTTCTTT
.	few	TRBV6-4	TRBJ1-1	CASSDSRTSEAFF	TGTGCCAGCAGTGATTCAAGGACAAGTGAAGCTTTCTTT
TRBD1	.	TRBV7-6	TRBJ2-1	CASSSPGQGNNEQFF	TGTGCCAGCAGCTCGCCGGGACAGGGGAACAATGAGCAGTTCTTC
TRBD1	.	TRBV4-1	TRBJ1-1	CASSHDRDRANTEAFF	TGCGCCAGCAGCCACGACCGGGACAGGGCTAACACTGAAGCTTTCTTT
.	.	TRBV28	TRBJ2-7	CASSLSVPTYEQYF	TGTGCCAGCAGTTTATCGGTGCCAACCTACGAGCAGTACTTC
.	.	TRBV27	TRBJ2-5	CASSRVRGDQETQYF	TGTGCCAGCAGTAGAGTTAGGGGCGACCAAGAGACCCAGTACTTC
.	.	TRBV12-5	TRBJ1-1	CASGLRYGRRSEAFF	TGTGCTAGTGGGTTACGTTATGGGAGACGTAGTGAAGCTTTCTTT
TRBD1	.	TRBV7-9	TRBJ1-2	CASSSSGTVYGYTF	TGTGCCAGCAGCTCATCCGGGACAGTTTATGGCTACACCTTC
.	.	TRBV5-1	TRBJ2-1	CASSLDTLDIYEQFF	TGCGCCAGCAGCTTAGACACTTTGGACATCTATGAGCAGTTCTTC
TRBD1	once	TRBV11-3	TRBJ2-7	CASSLESAGGDYEQYF	TGTGCCAGCAGCTTAGAATCGGCAGGGGGAGATTACGAGCAGTACTTC
TRBD2	.	TRBV5-1	TRBJ2-7	CASSLVQRAGGMYEQYF	TGCGCCAGCAGCTTGGTACAGCGGGCCGGGGGGATGTACGAGCAGTACTTC
.	.	TRBV7-6	TRBJ2-4	CASGNLALAKNIQYF	TGTGCCAGCGGGAACCTAGCGTTAGCCAAAAACATTCAGTACTTC